This TCR beta chain is drawn from a study of blood T cell repertoires in COVID-19. Overall study: The study drew acute and convalescent COVID-19 samples from the United States, Italy and Spain. PBMCs, B-cell-depleted T cells, or T cells were the source of the cDNA or gDNA that made up the material.

After removal of 3 bases from V and 4 bases from J, the junction contained 4 bases not matched to a gene. This CDR3 has 14 amino acids. The germline CDR1 and CDR2 sequences are MNHEY and SVGAGI. Original data processing: Counts of nucleated cells, estimated from reference gene primer amplification, were obtained. The assay was immunoSEQ multiplex PCR, and TCRdb's table has in-frame clones only and misses some. V and J calls plus clone size are reproduced from that table; the DNA served to infer D and trimming. The data contain a few hundred thousand clones, around four fifths of them seen just once; the ten biggest clones take up around 2%.

The clonotype was recovered from a man aged 25-40 years who had recovered from COVID-19. Sequencing was carried out using peripheral blood. The chain joins TRBV6-5 to TRBJ1-2, with 8 bases that match TRBD1. Written as DNA, the CDR3 is TGTGCCAGCAGTTATCAACAGGGGGTCTATGGCTACACCTTC. Amino acid sequence: CASSYQQGVYGYTF.